Below, 16 T cell receptor beta chains from the same sample are listed, as sequenced in a study of blood T cells in healthy people across ages. Sample-barcoded 5' priming and a J-beta primer mix drove a second PCR of 7 to 11 cycles. TCRdb re-called the 5' RACE reads with MiXCR, one entry per CDR3 protein. The sample gives 540,000 or so distinct CDR3 sequences, roughly 48% of which show up once; 20% to 25% is in the top ten. Sequenced material: blood. These receptors all come from an older man in good health.

The table lists this clonotype with a few counts. The J gene is TRBJ2-1, the V gene TRBV14; maybe TRBD2 (6 bases). The CDR3 is made up of 14 amino acids. The ends were cut back, 5 bases at V and 8 bases at J, with 16 bases in the middle. Germline CDR1 reads SGHDN; CDR2 reads FVKESK. This chain's CDR3 is CASSSLGGSDEQFF. As DNA, the CDR3 is TGTGCCAGCAGCAGTTTGGGGGGTTCAGATGAGCAGTTCTTC.

The rearrangement uses TRBV5-1 and TRBJ2-1, with 10 bases identical to TRBD2. This CDR3 has 14 amino acids. Germline V CDR1 and CDR2: SGHRS, YFSETQ. Germline trimming cut 6 bases from V and 10 bases from J; bases unmatched to any gene: 10. CDR3 loop: CASMRTSGSYEQFF. The CDR3 DNA reads as TGCGCCAGCATGCGGACTAGCGGTTCCTACGAGCAGTTCTTC. Full variable domain (remainder filled in from reference TRBV5-1 and TRBJ2-1): KAGVTQTPRYLIKTRGQQVTLSCSPISGHRSVSWYQQTPGQGLQFLFEYFSETQRNKGNFPGRFSGRQFSNSRSEMNVSTLELGDSALYLCASMRTSGSYEQFFGPGTRLTVL.

This clonotype was observed a few times. The CDR3 protein is CASSGTSGSDTQYF. CDR3 bases: TGTGCCAGCAGTGGGACTAGCGGGAGCGATACGCAGTATTTT. The V and J genes are TRBV12-3 or TRBV12-4 and TRBJ2-3; TRBD2 matches at 14 bases. CDR3 length: 14 amino acids. V shed 5 bases, J shed 6 bases, and the junction held 1 base outside the gene matches.

This rearrangement joins TRBV7-9 to TRBJ1-2; no definite D call. Germline assignment: CDR1 SEHNR and CDR2 FQNEAQ (reference sequence). V was clipped by 1 base and J by 8 bases, with 14 bases between them. CDR3 length: 14 residues. CDR3 region: CASSLVGNSSGYTF. The CDR3 nucleotides are TGTGCCAGCAGCTTAGTGGGGAACTCAAGCGGCTACACCTTC.

The V gene is TRBV12-3 or TRBV12-4, the J gene TRBJ2-6; D not resolved. Deletions cut 6 bases from V and 2 bases from J, with 14 bases between. The CDR3 spans 16 residues. Here the CDR3 reads CASSFWAEPGANVLTF. The CDR3 nucleotides are TGTGCCAGCAGCTTCTGGGCGGAGCCTGGGGCCAACGTCCTGACTTTC.

This clonotype was observed a handful of times. V gene TRBV6-1 combines with J gene TRBJ2-3, with TRBD2 identical over 12 bases. Germline V gene data show CDR1 as MNHNS and CDR2 as SASEGT. The V and J ends lost 4 bases and 3 bases, in that order; junction bases with no gene match: 5. The CDR3 is made up of 16 amino acids. The DNA for the CDR3 is TGTGCCAGCAGTGTGACTAGCGGGAGTGCGACAGATACGCAGTATTTT. It translates to CASSVTSGSATDTQYF.

This chain uses TRBV6-1 with TRBJ2-2; 7 nucleotides line up with TRBD1. The CDR3 runs 17 residues. J was trimmed by 6 bases and V by 2 bases; bases with no gene match: 12. CDR1 is MNHNS, CDR2 SASEGT, per germline. The CDR3 DNA reads as TGTGCCAGCAGTGAACGCCCTGGACAGGTCTTGCCCGGGGAGCTGTTTTTT. The encoded protein is CASSERPGQVLPGELFF.

The chain employs TRBV20-1 and TRBJ2-1; TRBD2 matches at 10 bases. The CDR3 runs 17 residues. From germline, CDR1 is DFQATT and CDR2 SNEGSKA (reference sequence). Trimming took 4 bases from V and 1 from J; bases not matched to a gene: 10. The CDR3 region is CSAKVSGRALSYNEQFF. The CDR3 DNA sequence: TGCAGTGCTAAGGTCAGCGGGAGGGCCTTGTCCTACAATGAGCAGTTCTTC.

This clonotype occurred a few times. The chain joins TRBV3-1 to TRBJ2-2, with 9 bases identical to TRBD1. Trimming at V came to 0 bases and at J to 3 bases, leaving 5 bases not matched to a gene. Per the germline V gene, CDR1 is LGHDT and CDR2 is YNNKEL (reference sequence). The CDR3 covers 17 residues. The CDR3 loop is CASSQERTGVYTGELFF. The CDR3 coding sequence is TGTGCCAGCAGCCAAGAAAGGACAGGGGTTTACACCGGGGAGCTGTTTTTT.

The chain has TRBV12-3 or TRBV12-4 and TRBJ1-1; D is unresolved. Between the trimmed V and J ends, which lost 4 bases and 1 base, there was a span of 7 bases. The CDR3 runs 13 residues. CDR3 bases: TGTGCCAGCAGTTCGGCTCCGAACACTGAAGCTTTCTTT. It is translated as CASSSAPNTEAFF.

The gene calls are TRBV6-6 and TRBJ2-2; TRBD1 aligns across 7 bases. This CDR3 contains 15 residues. V dropped 8 bases and J dropped 6; count of bases not matched to a gene: 12. Germline CDR1 is MNHNY and CDR2 is SVGAGI (reference sequence). The chain's CDR3 is CASSYRGPTAGELFF. The CDR3 bases are TGTGCCAGCTCCTACAGGGGTCCTACCGCCGGGGAGCTGTTTTTT.

The table lists this clonotype with a count of one. This rearrangement joins TRBV28 to TRBJ1-2, with 8 bases lining up with TRBD1. This CDR3 has 14 amino acids. Germline V gives CDR1 MDHEN, CDR2 SYDVKM. With V trimmed by 4 bases and J by 7 bases, 8 bases remained unmatched. CDR3 DNA sequence: TGTGCCAGCAGTTCCACTGGACAGGGTGCTGGCTACACCTTC. This encodes CASSSTGQGAGYTF.

The chain is built from TRBV28 and TRBJ2-1; TRBD2 might be the D (6 bases). V lost 4 bases and J 11 bases, leaving 12 bases between the germline ends. From germline, CDR1 is MDHEN and CDR2 SYDVKM. This CDR3 contains 12 residues. The CDR3 is CASSSDAGKQFF. The CDR3 DNA reads as TGTGCCAGCAGTTCAGACGCGGGAAAGCAGTTCTTC.

This clonotype has a handful of counts. The V and J genes are TRBV7-3 and TRBJ2-3; D gene unclear. The V end lost 5 bases, the J end lost 5 bases, and 8 bases lay between the germline ends. The germline V gene encodes CDR1 SGHTA and CDR2 FQGTGA. This CDR3 contains 12 residues. CDR3 in amino acids: CASSRPGDTQYF. The CDR3 DNA reads TGTGCCAGCAGCCGCCCCGGAGATACGCAGTATTTT.

The rearrangement links TRBV7-2 to TRBJ2-3; 7 nucleotides agree with TRBD2. The germline gives CDR1 SGHTA, CDR2 FQGNSA. The CDR3 has 16 residues. Unmatched junction bases numbered 6, after V lost 0 bases and J lost 3 bases. The CDR3 protein is CASSLATVGGTDTQYF. The CDR3 DNA is TGTGCCAGCAGCTTAGCTACTGTCGGGGGGACAGATACGCAGTATTTT.

J is TRBJ1-1 and V is TRBV6-2 or TRBV6-3, with TRBD1 identical over 8 bases. The CDR3 covers 16 residues. The J segment lost 1 base and the V segment lost 6 bases, leaving 10 bases of the junction unmatched. CDR1 is MNHEY and CDR2 is SVGEGT in the germline V gene. The CDR3 reads CASSSAGGYGNTEAFF. As DNA, the CDR3 is TGTGCCAGCAGCAGTGCAGGGGGCTACGGGAACACTGAAGCTTTCTTT.